What follows are 23 T cell receptor beta chains derived from one specimen sequenced in a study of OX40 agonist ivuxolimab in advanced cancers. Assay: immunoSEQ multiplex PCR; the TCRdb copy retains only in-frame clones and omits some. The sample contains roughly 41,000 clones, about 85% of which appear only once. The sample here was CD4+ or CD8+ T cells sorted from blood, taken in a trial of the OX40 agonist ivuxolimab. All receptors derive from an adult with an advanced solid tumor such as melanoma, head and neck, liver or kidney cancer.

This clone was recorded once. V gene TRBV27 combines with J gene TRBJ2-1; D call uncertain. From germline, CDR1 is MNHEY and CDR2 SMNVEV (reference sequence). Trimming removed 11 bases from V and 0 bases from J, with 11 bases in between. This CDR3 spans 13 amino acids. The chain's CDR3 is CAVGLSSYNEQFF. As DNA, the CDR3 is TGTGCCGTTGGGTTGAGCTCCTACAATGAGCAGTTCTTC.

This chain joins TRBV19 and TRBJ2-2; D may be TRBD2 (5 bases). This CDR3 has 14 amino acids. Germline CDR1 and CDR2: LNHDA and SQIVND (reference sequence). With 6 bases removed from V and 4 bases from J, the gap between germline ends came to 12 bases. CDR3: CASSPNRGTGELFF. The CDR3 region has the DNA TGTGCCAGTAGCCCAAACCGGGGCACCGGGGAGCTGTTTTTT.

The rearrangement uses TRBV6-4 and TRBJ1-5, with D possibly matching TRBD1 (5 bases). Germline CDR1 is MRHNA and CDR2 is SNTAGT. This CDR3 has 16 residues. Trimming took off 2 bases at V and 4 bases at J, with 15 bases between the two ends. CDR3 bases: TGTGCCAGCAGTGACCCGGCAGGGACCATTAATCAGCCCCAGCATTTT. It is translated as CASSDPAGTINQPQHF.

V and J are TRBV4-2 and TRBJ2-7; TRBD2 matches 8 bases. From germline, CDR1 is LGHNA and CDR2 YNFKEQ. This CDR3 comprises 16 residues. V shed 0 bases, J shed 3 bases, and the junction held 7 bases outside the gene matches. This CDR3 reads CASSQEMSGGIYEQYF. CDR3 sequence (DNA): TGTGCCAGCAGCCAAGAAATGAGCGGGGGAATCTACGAGCAGTACTTC.

This chain connects TRBV19 to TRBJ1-4; D is uncertain. Germline values: CDR1 LNHDA, CDR2 SQIVND (reference sequence). The CDR3 covers 15 residues. The V end lost 3 bases, the J end lost 6 bases, and 14 bases lay between the germline ends. The CDR3 DNA is TGTGCCAGTAGTATGCGGTCCGGGTTTCATGAAAAACTGTTTTTT. Its translation is CASSMRSGFHEKLFF. The whole variable domain, remainder taken from reference TRBV19 and TRBJ1-4, is DGGITQSPKYLFRKEGQNVTLSCEQNLNHDAMYWYRQDPGQGLRLIYYSQIVNDFQKGDIAEGYSVSREKKESFPLTVTSAQKNPTAFYLCASSMRSGFHEKLFFGSGTQLSVL.

The chain is built from TRBV10-3 and TRBJ2-2, with a tentative D call TRBD1 (5 bases). Per the germline V gene, CDR1 is ENHRY and CDR2 is SYGVKD. This CDR3 is 13 amino acids long. The germline V and J ends were trimmed by 3 bases and 6 bases, with 8 bases remaining between them. The chain's CDR3 is CAISDRVAGELFF. Here the CDR3 DNA reads TGTGCCATCAGTGACAGGGTGGCCGGGGAGCTGTTTTTT.

The gene calls are TRBV9 and TRBJ2-7; TRBD2 agrees at 10 bases. V lost 0 bases, J lost 5 bases, and 5 bases stayed unmatched. The CDR3 extends over 15 amino acids. Germline assignment: CDR1 SGDLS and CDR2 YYNGEE. The CDR3 nucleotides are TGTGCCAGCAGCGTAGACAGCGGGGGGGCGGACGAGCAGTACTTC. Its translation is CASSVDSGGADEQYF.

J is TRBJ1-4 and V is TRBV5-1, with no clear D. CDR3 length: 14 amino acids. Trimming removed 0 bases at V and 5 bases at J, with 8 bases between. CDR1 is SGHRS, CDR2 YFSETQ, per germline. CDR3 sequence reads: CASSLGTSNEKLFF. Here the CDR3 DNA reads TGCGCCAGCAGCTTGGGGACCTCAAATGAAAAACTGTTTTTT.

The rearrangement joins TRBV28 to TRBJ2-7; D not certain. The germline gives CDR1 MDHEN, CDR2 SYDVKM. There are 12 residues in the CDR3. V gave up 6 bases and J gave up 5 bases, with 11 bases separating them. The CDR3 loop is CASSDTAHEQYF. The CDR3 DNA follows: TGTGCCAGCAGCGATACCGCACACGAGCAGTACTTC.

This chain joins TRBV9 and TRBJ1-1; D gene ambiguous. The V end lost 0 bases, the J end lost 6 bases, and 9 bases lay between the germline ends. Germline V gene data show CDR1 as SGDLS and CDR2 as YYNGEE. The CDR3 is made up of 13 amino acids. The CDR3 DNA reads as TGTGCCAGCAGCGTAGAGATAAAGGCTGAAGCTTTCTTT. The encoded protein is CASSVEIKAEAFF.

The chain links TRBV2 to TRBJ2-7, with TRBD1 matching over 9 bases. Losses at the gene ends were 7 bases for V and 4 bases for J; bases not matched to a gene: 8. In germline, CDR1 is SNHLY, CDR2 FYNNEI. The CDR3 contains 14 residues. The CDR3 loop reads CASKRYGTGYEQYF. CDR3 in DNA: TGTGCCAGCAAACGATACGGGACAGGGTACGAGCAGTACTTC.

The CDR3 here is CASGGGAKNIQYF. DNA for the CDR3: TGTGCCAGTGGTGGAGGCGCCAAAAACATTCAGTACTTC. The gene calls are TRBV28 and TRBJ2-4; D may be TRBD2 (5 bases). V was pared by 9 bases and J by 1 base, with 10 bases between. The CDR3 consists of 13 residues. Germline CDR1 reads MDHEN; CDR2 reads SYDVKM.

The chain recombines TRBV7-2 with TRBJ1-2; D remains unclear. V was cut by 1 base and J by 2 bases, with 14 bases left in between. The CDR3 contains 16 residues. Germline lookup yields CDR1 SGHTA and CDR2 FQGNSA. The CDR3 DNA follows: TGTGCCAGCAGCTTAGTGTCTACGGTTTTAAACTATGGCTACACCTTC. Amino acids: CASSLVSTVLNYGYTF. Filled out from reference TRBV7-2 and TRBJ1-2, the complete variable domain reads GAGVSQSPSNKVTEKGKDVELRCDPISGHTALYWYRQSLGQGLEFLIYFQGNSAPDKSGLPSDRFSAERTGGSVSTLTIQRTQQEDSAVYLCASSLVSTVLNYGYTFGSGTRLTVV.

The chain carries TRBV18 and TRBJ2-5; 7 bases align to TRBD1. The J call may be incorrect, as the DNA end agrees better with TRBJ2-7. CDR3 length equals 12 residues. Per the germline V gene, CDR1 is KGHSH and CDR2 is LQKENI. The CDR3 loop reads CASSPTGDEQYF. CDR3 bases: TGTGCCAGCTCACCAACAGGGGACGAGCAGTACTTC.

V and J are TRBV18 and TRBJ2-3; D might be TRBD1 (6 bases). Between the trimmed V and J ends, which lost 3 bases and 0 bases, there was a span of 16 bases. The CDR3 is 17 residues long. In germline, CDR1 is KGHSH, CDR2 LQKENI. CDR3 protein: CASSPNPGQTSTDTQYF. For the CDR3, the DNA is TGTGCCAGCTCACCTAACCCGGGACAAACTAGCACAGATACGCAGTATTTT.

The rearrangement joins TRBV29-1 to TRBJ1-5; D is unclear. Trimming pared 0 bases from V and 4 bases from J, leaving 7 bases between. The CDR3 sequence is 13 residues long. The germline gives CDR1 SQVTM, CDR2 ANQGSEA. The CDR3 loop reads CSVEETVNQPQHF. The CDR3 DNA is TGCAGCGTTGAAGAAACAGTGAATCAGCCCCAGCATTTT.

CDR3 residues: CASSGDRRLAGELFF. CDR3 nucleotides: TGTGCCAGCAGCGGCGACAGGCGTCTGGCCGGGGAGCTGTTTTTT. The rearrangement joins TRBV2 to TRBJ2-2, with D tentatively TRBD1 (6 bases). V was pared by 6 bases and J by 6 bases, with 17 bases between. Germline V CDR1 and CDR2: SNHLY, FYNNEI. The CDR3 loop spans 15 amino acids.

The chain employs TRBV25-1 and TRBJ2-1, with unresolved D. Between the trimmed V and J ends, which lost 4 bases and 1 base, there was a span of 5 bases. The CDR3 has 13 residues. The V gene's germline CDR1 is MGHDK and CDR2 SYGVNS. The chain's CDR3 is CASSAGSYNEQFF. CDR3 in DNA: TGTGCCAGCAGTGCGGGTTCCTACAATGAGCAGTTCTTC.

V usage is TRBV2 and J usage is TRBJ2-7; TRBD1 aligns across 8 bases. This CDR3 comprises 13 residues. V dropped 4 bases and J dropped 5; count of bases not matched to a gene: 4. Looked up from germline, CDR1 is SNHLY and CDR2 is FYNNEI. CDR3 residues: CASSVQGAHEQYF. The CDR3 region has the DNA TGTGCCAGCAGTGTCCAGGGGGCCCACGAGCAGTACTTC.

The V gene is TRBV7-3, the J gene TRBJ2-1; D unclear. Trimming stripped 1 base from V and 0 bases from J, with 7 bases between. The CDR3 has 15 residues. Germline V gene sequence: CDR1 SGHTA, CDR2 FQGTGA. CDR3 in DNA: TGTGCCAGCAGCTTAAGGGGAAGCTCCTACAATGAGCAGTTCTTC. It translates to CASSLRGSSYNEQFF.

In this sample, this clone turned up once. This chain links TRBV7-3 with TRBJ1-2; 9 nucleotides align to TRBD1. The CDR3 loop spans 14 amino acids. The germline V gene has CDR1 SGHTA and CDR2 FQGTGA. The V segment lost 4 bases and the J segment 6 bases; nucleotides outside the gene matches: 6. For the CDR3, the DNA is TGTGCCAGCAGCTCATCCGGGACAGGGAATGGCTACACCTTC. Protein: CASSSSGTGNGYTF.

This chain links TRBV19 with TRBJ2-5; D gene unclear. The DNA end favors TRBJ2-7, so the J call may be wrong. The germline CDR1 and CDR2 sequences are LNHDA and SQIVND (reference sequence). The length of the CDR3 is 11 residues. The CDR3 DNA sequence: TGTGCCAGTGGTGAGGTCGACGAGCAGTACTTC. It translates to CASGEVDEQYF.

The chain has TRBV5-6 and TRBJ2-2; 12 bases agree with TRBD2. V shed 4 bases, J shed 6 bases, and the junction held 10 bases outside the gene matches. There are 17 residues in the CDR3. Per the germline V gene, CDR1 is SGHDT and CDR2 is YYEEEE. The CDR3 reads CASSLRTSGNGSGELFF. The DNA of the CDR3 is TGTGCCAGCAGCCTGCGGACTAGCGGGAATGGGTCCGGGGAGCTGTTTTTT.